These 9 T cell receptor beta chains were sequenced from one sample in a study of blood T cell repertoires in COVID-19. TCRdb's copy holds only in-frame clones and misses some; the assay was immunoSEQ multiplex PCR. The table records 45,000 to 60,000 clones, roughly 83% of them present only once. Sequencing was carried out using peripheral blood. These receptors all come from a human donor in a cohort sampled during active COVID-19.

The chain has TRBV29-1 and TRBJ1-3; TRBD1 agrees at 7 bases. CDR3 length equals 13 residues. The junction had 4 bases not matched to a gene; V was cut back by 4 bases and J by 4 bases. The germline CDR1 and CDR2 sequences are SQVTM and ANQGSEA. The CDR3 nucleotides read TGCAGCGTTGCCGGCAGGGGGGGAAACACCATATATTTT. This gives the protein CSVAGRGGNTIYF.

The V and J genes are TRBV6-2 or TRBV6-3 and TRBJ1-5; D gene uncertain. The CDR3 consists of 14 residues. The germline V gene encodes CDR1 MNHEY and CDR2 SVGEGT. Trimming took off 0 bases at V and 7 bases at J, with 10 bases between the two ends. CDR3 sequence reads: CASSYSTRQQPQHF. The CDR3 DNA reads TGTGCCAGCAGTTACTCGACTCGTCAGCAGCCCCAGCATTTT.

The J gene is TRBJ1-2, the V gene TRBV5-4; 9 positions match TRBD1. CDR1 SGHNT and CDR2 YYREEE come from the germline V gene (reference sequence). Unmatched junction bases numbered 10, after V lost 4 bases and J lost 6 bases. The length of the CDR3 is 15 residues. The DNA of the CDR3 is TGTGCCAGCAGCCAAGCTACCAACAGGGGGCATGGCTACACCTTC. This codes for CASSQATNRGHGYTF.

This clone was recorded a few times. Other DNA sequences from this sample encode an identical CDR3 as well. The CDR3 DNA follows: TGTGCCAGCAGTTACACTACAGGGGTCACTGAAGCTTTCTTT. Protein: CASSYTTGVTEAFF. V gene TRBV6-2 or TRBV6-3 combines with J gene TRBJ1-1; 7 bases map to TRBD1. Germline CDR1 is MNHEY and CDR2 is SVGEGT. V lost 2 bases to trimming and J lost 4 bases; unmatched junction nucleotides: 4. The CDR3 runs 14 residues.

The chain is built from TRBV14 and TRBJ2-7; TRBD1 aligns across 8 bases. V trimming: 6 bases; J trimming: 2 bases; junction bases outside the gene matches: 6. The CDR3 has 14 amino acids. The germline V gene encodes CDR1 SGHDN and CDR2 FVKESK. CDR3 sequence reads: CASSRTGLTYEQYF. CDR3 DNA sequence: TGTGCCAGCAGTCGGACAGGGCTTACCTACGAGCAGTACTTC.

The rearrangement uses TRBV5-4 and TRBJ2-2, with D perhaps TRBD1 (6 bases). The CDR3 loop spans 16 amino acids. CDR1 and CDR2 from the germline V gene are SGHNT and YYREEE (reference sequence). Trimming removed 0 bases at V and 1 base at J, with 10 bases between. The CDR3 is CASSLETGENTGELFF. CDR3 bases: TGTGCCAGCAGCTTGGAGACAGGAGAGAACACCGGGGAGCTGTTTTTT.

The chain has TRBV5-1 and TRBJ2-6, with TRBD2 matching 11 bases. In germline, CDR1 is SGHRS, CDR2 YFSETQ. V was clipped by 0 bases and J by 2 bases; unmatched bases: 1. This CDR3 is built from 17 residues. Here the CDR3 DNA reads TGCGCCAGCAGCTTGGGACTAGCGGGAACTGGGGCCAACGTCCTGACTTTC. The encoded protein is CASSLGLAGTGANVLTF.

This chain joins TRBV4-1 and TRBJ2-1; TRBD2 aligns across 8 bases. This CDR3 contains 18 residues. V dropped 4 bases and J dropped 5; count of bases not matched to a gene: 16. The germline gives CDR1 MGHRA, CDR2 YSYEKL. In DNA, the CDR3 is TGCGCCAGCAGCCCCTCCTTGCCCGGGACTAGAATTAACAATGAGCAGTTCTTC. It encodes CASSPSLPGTRINNEQFF.

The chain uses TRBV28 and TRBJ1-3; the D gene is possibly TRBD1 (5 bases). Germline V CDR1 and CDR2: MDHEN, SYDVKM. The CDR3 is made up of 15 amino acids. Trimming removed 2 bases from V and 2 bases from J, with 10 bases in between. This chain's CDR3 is CASSLVAGAGNTIYF. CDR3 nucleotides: TGTGCCAGCAGTTTAGTCGCGGGGGCTGGAAACACCATATATTTT.